The 28 T cell receptor beta chains presented below share a single source sample, sequenced in a study of blood T cell repertoires in COVID-19. The data were produced by immunoSEQ multiplex PCR, yet TCRdb's version contains in-frame clones alone and is incomplete. This repertoire shows 55,000 to 80,000 clones, around 87% found once; its top ten account for roughly 0.94%. The sample taken for sequencing was peripheral blood. These receptors came from a man aged 65 to 85 with acute or convalescent COVID-19.

This clone was picked up one time. The chain couples TRBV27 to TRBJ2-1, with a weak D call TRBD2 (5 bases). Germline V gene data show CDR1 as MNHEY and CDR2 as SMNVEV (reference sequence). The germline V and J ends were trimmed by 7 bases and 0 bases, with 16 bases remaining between them. The CDR3 sequence is 16 residues long. CDR3 DNA sequence: TGTGCCAGCACCCGAATGGGCGGGCACTCCTACAATGAGCAGTTCTTC. Translation gives CASTRMGGHSYNEQFF.

CDR3: CASSLTGGVTQYF. The CDR3 DNA follows: TGTGCCAGCAGCTTGACAGGGGGAGTTACGCAGTATTTT. The rearrangement uses TRBV11-3 and TRBJ2-3; 9 nucleotides match TRBD1. The CDR3 is 13 residues long. CDR1 and CDR2 (germline): SGHNT, YENEEA. Trimming cost V 3 bases and J 8 bases; bases outside gene matches: 3.

The chain uses TRBV11-2 and TRBJ1-1; 7 nucleotides align to TRBD1. Germline loops: CDR1 SGHAT, CDR2 FQNNGV. J was trimmed by 7 bases and V by 5 bases; bases with no gene match: 7. This CDR3 spans 13 amino acids. The DNA for the CDR3 is TGTGCCAGCAGCCAACCCCGGACAGGTGAAGCTTTCTTT. Its protein is CASSQPRTGEAFF.

The J gene is TRBJ2-7, the V gene TRBV11-3, with 8 bases that match TRBD2. The V segment lost 5 bases and the J segment 2 bases; nucleotides outside the gene matches: 8. The CDR3 is 15 amino acids. Per the germline V gene, CDR1 is SGHNT and CDR2 is YENEEA. The CDR3 is CASSPGLAGTYEQYF. The DNA for the CDR3 is TGTGCCAGCAGCCCGGGATTAGCGGGGACCTACGAGCAGTACTTC.

The chain has TRBV2 and TRBJ1-2; D gene unclear. Germline V gene lookup returns CDR1 SNHLY and CDR2 FYNNEI. V lost 5 bases and J lost 2, with 12 bases in between. The CDR3 totals 14 residues. In DNA, the CDR3 is TGTGCCAGCAGTTCCTCGGGGAGGAACTATGGCTACACCTTC. It translates to CASSSSGRNYGYTF.

This rearrangement joins TRBV3-1 (or the pseudogene TRBV3-2) to TRBJ1-5; D not resolved. Trimming removed 1 base from V and 7 bases from J, with 11 bases in between. The germline CDR1 and CDR2 sequences are LGHDT and YNNKEL (reference sequence). CDR3 length: 14 residues. DNA of the CDR3: TGTGCCAGCAGCCAAGGGGCGACAACCCAGCCCCAGCATTTT. Translating gives CASSQGATTQPQHF.

The chain joins TRBV7-3 to TRBJ2-3, with TRBD2 identical over 7 bases. The germline V gene encodes CDR1 SGHTA and CDR2 FQGTGA. V lost 1 base and J lost 0; bases outside the gene matches: 10. This CDR3 comprises 18 residues. The DNA for the CDR3 is TGTGCCAGCAGCTTAAGGAGGTCCAGCGGGATAAGCACAGATACGCAGTATTTT. It codes for CASSLRRSSGISTDTQYF.

The V and J genes are TRBV7-9 and TRBJ2-5, with no clear D. The CDR3 is 14 amino acids. Germline values: CDR1 SEHNR, CDR2 FQNEAQ (reference sequence). V was clipped by 5 bases and J by 2 bases, with 12 bases between them. The CDR3 sequence: CASSPRGVQETQYF. CDR3 bases: TGTGCCAGCAGCCCTAGAGGCGTTCAAGAGACCCAGTACTTC. The complete variable domain, with remaining parts taken from reference TRBV7-9 and TRBJ2-5, reads DTGVSQNPRHKITKRGQNVTFRCDPISEHNRLYWYRQTLGQGPEFLTYFQNEAQLEKSRLLSDRFSAERPKGSFSTLEIQRTEQGDSAMYLCASSPRGVQETQYFGPGTRLLVL.

This chain joins TRBV14 and TRBJ2-2, with 10 bases that match TRBD1. The CDR3 extends over 15 amino acids. Germline values: CDR1 SGHDN, CDR2 FVKESK. Germline trimming cut 4 bases from V and 7 bases from J; bases unmatched to any gene: 6. CDR3 amino acids: CASSRRQGAGGELFF. Written as DNA, the CDR3 is TGTGCCAGCAGCCGAAGACAGGGGGCTGGCGGGGAGCTGTTTTTT.

The chain employs TRBV19 and TRBJ2-2, with a possible D match to TRBD2 (5 bases). The germline V gene encodes CDR1 LNHDA and CDR2 SQIVND (reference sequence). The V gene lost 6 bases and the J gene lost 4 bases, with 9 bases spanning the gap. This CDR3 comprises 13 residues. CDR3 nucleotides: TGTGCCAGTAGGGAGGACCCCACCGGGGAGCTGTTTTTT. It is translated as CASREDPTGELFF.

The gene calls are TRBV7-3 and TRBJ2-7; possible D gene TRBD1, 5 bases. This CDR3 is built from 13 residues. V lost 5 bases and J lost 6, with 14 bases in between. Germline CDR1 reads SGHTA; CDR2 reads FQGTGA. The CDR3 here is CASSARTWGEQYF. DNA for the CDR3: TGTGCCAGCAGCGCGAGGACATGGGGCGAGCAGTACTTC.

V usage is TRBV5-4 and J usage is TRBJ1-2; 7 bases match TRBD1. Trimming took 2 bases from V and 3 from J; bases not matched to a gene: 7. Germline CDR1 SGHNT, CDR2 YYREEE (reference sequence). The CDR3 length is 15 residues. The CDR3 sequence is CASSLGGQAHYGYTF. CDR3 coding DNA: TGTGCCAGCAGCTTAGGCGGACAGGCCCACTATGGCTACACCTTC.

V and J are TRBV6-2 or TRBV6-3 and TRBJ2-2; D might be TRBD2 (5 bases). Germline values: CDR1 MNHEY, CDR2 SVGEGT. The length of the CDR3 is 16 residues. V lost 6 bases and J lost 5, with 19 bases in between. CDR3 loop: CASSTREYRKTGELFF. The CDR3 region has the DNA TGTGCCAGCAGCACGAGGGAGTATCGGAAAACCGGGGAGCTGTTTTTT.

The sample holds one count of this clone. The V gene is TRBV12-3 or TRBV12-4, the J gene TRBJ1-2; 9 nucleotides line up with TRBD1. V was pared by 6 bases and J by 5 bases, with 4 bases of the junction left unmatched. The CDR3 is 13 amino acids. CDR3 sequence: CASSRDRAYGYTF. CDR3 in DNA: TGTGCCAGCAGCCGGGACAGGGCTTATGGCTACACCTTC.

The gene calls are TRBV10-3 and TRBJ2-3, with 7 bases fitting TRBD2. The CDR3 is made up of 19 amino acids. In germline, CDR1 is ENHRY, CDR2 SYGVKD. Germline trimming cut 6 bases from V and 3 bases from J; bases unmatched to any gene: 21. As DNA, the CDR3 is TGTGCCATCAGAGGCGCGGGCGGGAGCTCGGGAGGTACTACAGATACGCAGTATTTT. The encoded protein is CAIRGAGGSSGGTTDTQYF.

This clone has only a few counts. The chain combines TRBV3-1 (or the pseudogene TRBV3-2) with TRBJ2-7, with D uncertain. Trimming pared 1 base from V and 3 bases from J, leaving 4 bases between. In germline, CDR1 is LGHDT, CDR2 YNNKEL (reference sequence). The CDR3 covers 12 residues. DNA for the CDR3: TGTGCCAGCAGCCAAGTTCTCTACGAGCAGTACTTC. It specifies CASSQVLYEQYF.

This clone has only a few counts. The chain joins TRBV24-1 to TRBJ2-3; possibly TRBD2 for D (6 bases). From germline, CDR1 is KGHDR and CDR2 SFDVKD. Between the trimmed V and J ends, which lost 10 bases and 4 bases, there was a span of 14 bases. The CDR3 totals 13 residues. The CDR3 reads CATAGRGSDTQYF. The CDR3 bases are TGTGCCACGGCGGGACGGGGGTCAGATACGCAGTATTTT.

The chain combines TRBV18 with TRBJ1-1; 7 nucleotides match TRBD1. Germline V CDR1 and CDR2: KGHSH, LQKENI. This CDR3 has 16 amino acids. The V segment lost 2 bases and the J segment 0 bases; nucleotides outside the gene matches: 6. The CDR3 loop is CASSPRQGGLNTEAFF. The CDR3 coding sequence is TGTGCCAGCTCACCAAGACAGGGAGGTTTGAACACTGAAGCTTTCTTT.

The chain employs TRBV19 and TRBJ1-5, with TRBD1 as a possible D gene (6 bases). V lost 5 bases to trimming and J lost 3 bases, with 11 bases between them. The CDR3 has 14 amino acids. Germline lookup yields CDR1 LNHDA and CDR2 SQIVND (reference sequence). CDR3 sequence (DNA): TGTGCCAGTAGTTTACAGGGACCCAATCAGCCCCAGCATTTT. Protein sequence: CASSLQGPNQPQHF.

The chain recombines TRBV30 with TRBJ1-2, with D uncertain. CDR3 length: 14 residues. CDR1 and CDR2 (germline): GTSNPN, SVGIG (reference sequence). With 0 bases removed from V and 3 bases from J, the gap between germline ends came to 11 bases. In DNA, the CDR3 is TGTGCCTGGAGTGTTTTATCAGGTTACTATGGCTACACCTTC. Amino acid sequence: CAWSVLSGYYGYTF.

V is TRBV4-1 and J is TRBJ2-5; 10 bases align to TRBD2. The CDR3 contains 14 residues. V dropped 1 base and J dropped 4; count of bases not matched to a gene: 0. CDR1 is MGHRA and CDR2 is YSYEKL in the germline V gene. The CDR3 protein is CASSQGLAGETQYF. In DNA form, the CDR3 reads TGCGCCAGCAGCCAAGGACTAGCGGGAGAGACCCAGTACTTC.

This clone was seen more than once but under ten times. This chain joins TRBV5-4 and TRBJ1-6, with D unclear. The CDR3 runs 18 residues. V was clipped by 0 bases and J by 0 bases, with 13 bases between them. Germline loops: CDR1 SGHNT, CDR2 YYREEE (reference sequence). The CDR3 here is CASSLAGVLSSYNSPLHF. The CDR3 nucleotides are TGTGCCAGCAGCTTGGCCGGGGTCTTAAGCTCCTATAATTCACCCCTCCACTTT.

This rearrangement joins TRBV30 to TRBJ1-1; 7 bases are a match to TRBD1. CDR1 GTSNPN and CDR2 SVGIG come from the germline V gene (reference sequence). V lost 7 bases to trimming and J lost 0 bases; unmatched junction nucleotides: 2. The CDR3 contains 12 residues. The CDR3 nucleotides read TGTGCCTTACAGGGGATGAACACTGAAGCTTTCTTT. Its translation: CALQGMNTEAFF.

The chain links TRBV5-5 to TRBJ1-1, with 7 bases aligning to TRBD1. Germline values: CDR1 SGHKS, CDR2 YYEKEE (reference sequence). This CDR3 has 13 amino acids. J gave up 7 bases and V 2 bases, and 5 bases lay outside the gene matches. CDR3 loop: CASSLPGTDEAFF. In nucleotides, the CDR3 is TGTGCCAGCAGCTTACCCGGGACAGATGAAGCTTTCTTT.

Only a few counts were recorded for this clone. The chain joins TRBV5-1 to TRBJ2-2, with 13 bases fitting TRBD2. The CDR3 loop spans 18 amino acids. Germline loops: CDR1 SGHRS, CDR2 YFSETQ. V was pared by 2 bases and J by 7 bases, with 11 bases of the junction left unmatched. The CDR3 sequence: CASSFRTSGGRLVGELFF. CDR3 bases: TGCGCCAGCAGCTTCCGGACTAGCGGGGGCCGTCTCGTCGGGGAGCTGTTTTTT.

The rearrangement uses TRBV18 and TRBJ1-1; D may be TRBD1 (6 bases). CDR1 is KGHSH, CDR2 LQKENI, per germline. CDR3 length: 12 residues. V dropped 4 bases and J dropped 5 bases, with 8 bases sitting between them. In nucleotides, the CDR3 is TGTGCCAGCTCACAACAGGGTACTGAAGCTTTCTTT. Its protein is CASSQQGTEAFF.

V usage is TRBV18 and J usage is TRBJ2-5; D remains unclear. Germline values: CDR1 KGHSH, CDR2 LQKENI. This CDR3 spans 15 amino acids. Between the trimmed V and J ends, which lost 0 bases and 5 bases, there was a span of 13 bases. CDR3 loop: CASSPPSLSGETQYF. The CDR3 region has the DNA TGTGCCAGCTCACCACCTTCGTTGTCCGGTGAGACCCAGTACTTC.

The J gene is TRBJ2-1, the V gene TRBV7-9; D unclear. Per germline, CDR1 SEHNR and CDR2 FQNEAQ (reference sequence). This CDR3 comprises 12 residues. Between the trimmed V and J ends, which lost 3 bases and 10 bases, there was a span of 10 bases. The CDR3 loop reads CASSLPWQEQFF. The DNA for the CDR3 is TGTGCCAGCAGCTTGCCCTGGCAGGAGCAGTTCTTC.